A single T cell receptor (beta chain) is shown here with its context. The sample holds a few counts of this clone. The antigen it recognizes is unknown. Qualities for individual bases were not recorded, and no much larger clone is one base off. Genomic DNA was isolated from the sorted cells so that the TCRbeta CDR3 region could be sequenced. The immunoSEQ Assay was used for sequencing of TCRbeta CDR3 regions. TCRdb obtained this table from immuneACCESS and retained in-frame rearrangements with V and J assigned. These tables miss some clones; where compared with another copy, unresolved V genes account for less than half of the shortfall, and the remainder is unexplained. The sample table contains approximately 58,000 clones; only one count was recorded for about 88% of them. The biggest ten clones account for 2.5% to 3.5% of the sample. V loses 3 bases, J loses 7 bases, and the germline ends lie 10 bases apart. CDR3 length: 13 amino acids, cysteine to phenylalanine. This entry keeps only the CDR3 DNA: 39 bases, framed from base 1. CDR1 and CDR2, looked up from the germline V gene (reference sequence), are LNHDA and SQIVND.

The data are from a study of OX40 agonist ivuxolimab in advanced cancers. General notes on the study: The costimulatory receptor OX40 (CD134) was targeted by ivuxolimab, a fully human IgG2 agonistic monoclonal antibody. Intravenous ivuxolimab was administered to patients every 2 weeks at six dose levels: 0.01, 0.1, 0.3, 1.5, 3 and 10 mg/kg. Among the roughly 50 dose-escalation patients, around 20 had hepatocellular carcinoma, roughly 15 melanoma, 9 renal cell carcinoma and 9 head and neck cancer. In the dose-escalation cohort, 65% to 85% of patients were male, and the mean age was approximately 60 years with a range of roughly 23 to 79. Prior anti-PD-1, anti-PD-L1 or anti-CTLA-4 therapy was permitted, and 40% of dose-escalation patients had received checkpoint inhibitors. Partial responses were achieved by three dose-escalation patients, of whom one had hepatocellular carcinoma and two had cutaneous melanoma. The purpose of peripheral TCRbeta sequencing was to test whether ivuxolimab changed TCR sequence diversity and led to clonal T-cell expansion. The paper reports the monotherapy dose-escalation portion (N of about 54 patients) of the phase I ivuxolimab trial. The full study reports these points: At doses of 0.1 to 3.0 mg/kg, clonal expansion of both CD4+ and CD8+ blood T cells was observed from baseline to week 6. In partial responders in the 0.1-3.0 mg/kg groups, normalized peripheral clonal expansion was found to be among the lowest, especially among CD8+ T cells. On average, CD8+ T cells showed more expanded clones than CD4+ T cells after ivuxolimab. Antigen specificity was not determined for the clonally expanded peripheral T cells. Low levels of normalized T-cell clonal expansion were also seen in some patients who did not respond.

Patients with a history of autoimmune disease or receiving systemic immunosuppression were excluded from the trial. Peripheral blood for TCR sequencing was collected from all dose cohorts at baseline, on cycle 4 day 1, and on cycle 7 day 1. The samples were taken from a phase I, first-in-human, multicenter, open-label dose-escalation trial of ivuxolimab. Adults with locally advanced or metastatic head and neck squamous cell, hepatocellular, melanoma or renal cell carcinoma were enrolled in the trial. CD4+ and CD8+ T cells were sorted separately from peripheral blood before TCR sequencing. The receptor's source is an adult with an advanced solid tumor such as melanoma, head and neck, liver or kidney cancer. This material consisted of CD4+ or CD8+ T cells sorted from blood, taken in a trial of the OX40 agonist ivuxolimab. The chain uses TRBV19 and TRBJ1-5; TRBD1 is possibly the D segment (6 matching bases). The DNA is TGTGCCAGTAGTATTAACAGGGCGCAGCCCCAGCATTTT. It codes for CASSINRAQPQHF.